The 13 T cell receptor beta chains presented below share a single source sample, sequenced in a study of radiation and T cells in renal cell carcinoma. Specified time point: baseline pretreatment blood. The sample's treatment: 15 Gy SBRT to primary tumor, nephrectomy 4 weeks later. Generated by immunoSEQ multiplex PCR, the TCRdb table keeps only in-frame clones and is missing some. In the table there are about 91,000 clones, 82% of which are singletons. The input for sequencing was blood, taken from a patient whose treatment included radiotherapy and nephrectomy. These receptors all stem from a man aged 60 to 75 with renal cell carcinoma.

This chain links TRBV7-6 with TRBJ2-5, with 10 bases identical to TRBD2. CDR1 SGHVS and CDR2 FNYEAQ come from the germline V gene. J lost 5 bases, V lost 2 bases, and 8 bases had no gene match. The CDR3 spans 16 residues. CDR3 bases: TGTGCCAGCAGCTTAACCCTAGCGGGAGTTATGGAGACCCAGTACTTC. Amino acids: CASSLTLAGVMETQYF.

This chain connects TRBV11-2 to TRBJ2-7, with D unresolved. Deletions cut 1 base from V and 2 bases from J, with 9 bases between. Germline-derived CDR1 and CDR2 are SGHAT and FQNNGV. This CDR3 is 14 amino acids long. The CDR3 DNA follows: TGTGCCAGCAGCTTAGTCACACGGACCTACGAGCAGTACTTC. It encodes CASSLVTRTYEQYF. The full variable domain, completed using reference TRBV11-2 and TRBJ2-7, is EAGVAQSPRYKIIEKRQSVAFWCNPISGHATLYWYQQILGQGPKLLIQFQNNGVVDDSQLPKDRFSAERLKGVDSTLKIQPAKLEDSAVYLCASSLVTRTYEQYFGPGTRLTVT.

The rearrangement uses TRBV7-2 and TRBJ2-7; unclear D gene. The CDR3 sequence is 14 residues long. From germline, CDR1 is SGHTA and CDR2 FQGNSA. Trimming took off 7 bases at V and 6 bases at J, with 19 bases between the two ends. The CDR3 here is CASTIESLYGEQYF. For the CDR3, the DNA is TGTGCCAGCACTATAGAATCCCTCTACGGCGAGCAGTACTTC.

The table lists this clone with a count of one. This chain links TRBV5-4 with TRBJ1-6, with D uncertain. Trimming shortened V by 2 bases and J by 5 bases, and 14 bases separated the two germline ends. The germline gives CDR1 SGHNT, CDR2 YYREEE (reference sequence). The CDR3 loop spans 16 amino acids. The CDR3 region has the DNA TGTGCCAGCAGCTTTATGACGGACCTTCATAATTCACCCCTCCACTTT. Protein product: CASSFMTDLHNSPLHF.

The V and J genes are TRBV7-2 and TRBJ2-7; 8 positions agree with TRBD1. CDR1 and CDR2 from the germline V gene are SGHTA and FQGNSA. The V and J ends lost 0 bases and 4 bases, in that order; junction bases with no gene match: 5. This CDR3 region has 15 residues. The CDR3 protein is CASSLAVQGAYEQYF. The CDR3 nucleotides are TGTGCCAGCAGCTTAGCCGTTCAGGGGGCTTACGAGCAGTACTTC.

The genes are TRBV6-5 and TRBJ2-1; 9 bases map to TRBD1. CDR1 MNHEY and CDR2 SVGAGI come from the germline V gene. The CDR3 spans 12 residues. V was pared by 8 bases and J by 8 bases, with 4 bases of the junction left unmatched. The CDR3 sequence: CASRDRVYEQFF. The CDR3, as DNA: TGTGCCAGCCGGGACAGGGTCTATGAGCAGTTCTTC.

The chain is built from TRBV14 and TRBJ2-2; no firm D call. Germline V lookup: CDR1 SGHDN, CDR2 FVKESK. Trimming shortened V by 1 base and J by 7 bases, and 7 bases separated the two germline ends. This CDR3 region has 13 residues. The DNA for the CDR3 is TGTGCCAGCAGCCAAGTCTACGTCGGGGAGCTGTTTTTT. Protein sequence: CASSQVYVGELFF.

This chain uses TRBV27 with TRBJ2-7; weak D call: TRBD1 (6 bases). Trimming stripped 5 bases from V and 2 bases from J, with 10 bases between. The CDR3 length is 13 residues. CDR1 and CDR2 (germline): MNHEY, SMNVEV (reference sequence). The CDR3 sequence is CASSMTGTYEQYF. DNA for the CDR3: TGTGCCAGCAGTATGACAGGTACCTACGAGCAGTACTTC.

This rearrangement joins TRBV4-2 to TRBJ2-3, with 7 bases identical to TRBD2. Germline V lookup: CDR1 LGHNA, CDR2 YNFKEQ. Unmatched junction bases numbered 7, after V lost 2 bases and J lost 2 bases. This CDR3 comprises 16 residues. CDR3 region: CASSQTYSGITDTQYF. The CDR3 coding sequence is TGTGCCAGCAGCCAAACGTACAGCGGGATCACAGATACGCAGTATTTT.

The rearrangement joins TRBV10-1 to TRBJ2-3, with D perhaps TRBD2 (6 bases). The CDR3 has 13 amino acids. Germline CDR1 WNHNN, CDR2 SYGVQD (reference sequence). V lost 5 bases, J lost 6 bases, and 12 bases lay in between. CDR3 residues: CASSHGRRDTQYF. CDR3 DNA sequence: TGCGCCAGCAGTCACGGGAGACGGGATACGCAGTATTTT.

Concerning this clone: This same CDR3 is encoded by further DNA sequences in the sample. The V call is TRBV5-4, the J call TRBJ2-2, with TRBD2 matching 10 bases. V lost 3 bases and J lost 1; bases outside the gene matches: 3. The CDR3 sequence is 16 residues long. Germline V gene data show CDR1 as SGHNT and CDR2 as YYREEE (reference sequence). The CDR3 loop is CASSSPSGRNTGELFF. CDR3 coding DNA: TGTGCCAGCAGCTCACCTAGCGGGAGGAACACCGGGGAGCTGTTTTTT.

The chain combines TRBV11-2 with TRBJ2-3; D is uncertain. V was trimmed by 2 bases and J by 6 bases, leaving 6 bases between them. CDR1 SGHAT and CDR2 FQNNGV come from the germline V gene. The CDR3 spans 12 residues. This CDR3 is CASSLSRDTQYF. CDR3 sequence (DNA): TGTGCCAGCAGCTTATCCCGGGATACGCAGTATTTT.

The rearrangement uses TRBV25-1 and TRBJ2-3; a weak D match, TRBD2 (7 bases). Trimming stripped 3 bases from V and 8 bases from J, with 15 bases between. The CDR3 is made up of 14 amino acids. The germline V gene encodes CDR1 MGHDK and CDR2 SYGVNS. The CDR3 protein is CASSEPGGQRTQYF. DNA for the CDR3: TGTGCCAGCAGTGAGCCGGGGGGCCAGCGTACGCAGTATTTT.